This record covers a single T cell receptor (beta chain). Only in-frame clones appear in the TCRdb table, and some are missing; sequencing was by immunoSEQ multiplex PCR. The sample lists over 85,000 clones; roughly 80% were seen once. Germline V CDR1 and CDR2: MNHEY, SVGAGI. V was clipped by 6 bases and J by 4 bases; unmatched bases: 3. This CDR3 has 14 amino acids. These data originate in a study of control samples from healthy donors and cancer patients. The material sequenced was PBMCs. The TCR comes from a man between 70 and 80 years old with lung cancer. V gene TRBV6-5 combines with J gene TRBJ2-2; 9 bases fit TRBD2. The CDR3 DNA reads as TGTGCCAGCAGGTCGACTAGCGGCACCGGGGAGCTGTTTTTT. This encodes CASRSTSGTGELFF.